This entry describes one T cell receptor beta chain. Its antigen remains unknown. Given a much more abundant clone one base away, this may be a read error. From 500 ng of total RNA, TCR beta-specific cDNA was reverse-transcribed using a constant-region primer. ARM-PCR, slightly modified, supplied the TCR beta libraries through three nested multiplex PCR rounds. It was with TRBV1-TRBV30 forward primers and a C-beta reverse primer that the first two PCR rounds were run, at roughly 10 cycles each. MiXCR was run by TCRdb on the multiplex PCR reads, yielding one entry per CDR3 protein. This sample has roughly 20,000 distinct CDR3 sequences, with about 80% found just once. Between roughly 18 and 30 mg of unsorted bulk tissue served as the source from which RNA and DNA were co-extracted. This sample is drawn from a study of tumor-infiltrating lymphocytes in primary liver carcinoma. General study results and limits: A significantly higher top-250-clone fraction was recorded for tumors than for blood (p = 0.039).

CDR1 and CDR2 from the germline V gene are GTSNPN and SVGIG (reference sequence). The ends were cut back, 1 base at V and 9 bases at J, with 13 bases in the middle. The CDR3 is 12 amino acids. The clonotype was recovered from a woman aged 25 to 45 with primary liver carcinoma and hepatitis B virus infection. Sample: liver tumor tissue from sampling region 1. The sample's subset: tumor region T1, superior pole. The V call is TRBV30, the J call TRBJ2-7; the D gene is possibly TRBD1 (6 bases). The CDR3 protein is CAWSGTAHAQYF. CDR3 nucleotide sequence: TGTGCCTGGAGTGGGACAGCGCACGCGCAGTACTTC.